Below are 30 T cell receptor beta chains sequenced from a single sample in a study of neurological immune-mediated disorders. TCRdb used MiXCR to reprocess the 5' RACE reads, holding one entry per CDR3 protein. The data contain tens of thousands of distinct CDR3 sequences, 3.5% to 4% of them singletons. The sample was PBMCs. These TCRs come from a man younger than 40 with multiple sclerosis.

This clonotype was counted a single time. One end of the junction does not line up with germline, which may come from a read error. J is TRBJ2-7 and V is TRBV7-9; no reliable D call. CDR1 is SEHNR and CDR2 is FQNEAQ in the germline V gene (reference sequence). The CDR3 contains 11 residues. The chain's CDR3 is CASSPMYAQYF. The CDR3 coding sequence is TGTGCCAGCAGCCCTATGTACGCGCAGTACTTC.

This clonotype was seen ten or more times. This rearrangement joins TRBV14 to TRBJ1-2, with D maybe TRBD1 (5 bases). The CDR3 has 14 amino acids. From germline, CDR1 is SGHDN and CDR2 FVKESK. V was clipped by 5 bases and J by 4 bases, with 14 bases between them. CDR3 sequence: CASSSTGTSYGYTF. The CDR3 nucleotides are TGTGCCAGCAGCTCTACCGGGACTAGCTATGGCTACACCTTC.

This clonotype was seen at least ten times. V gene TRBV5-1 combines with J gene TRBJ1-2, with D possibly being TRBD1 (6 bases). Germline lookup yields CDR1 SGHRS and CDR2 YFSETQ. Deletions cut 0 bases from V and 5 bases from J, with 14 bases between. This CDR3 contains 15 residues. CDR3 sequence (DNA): TGCGCCAGCAGCTTGGAGTATGGGGGCGCGTATGGCTACACCTTC. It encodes CASSLEYGGAYGYTF.

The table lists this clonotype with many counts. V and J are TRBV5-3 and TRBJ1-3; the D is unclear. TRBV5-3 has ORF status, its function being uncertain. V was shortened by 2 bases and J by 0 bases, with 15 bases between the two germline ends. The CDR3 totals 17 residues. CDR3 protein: CARSFFDRPSSGNTIYF. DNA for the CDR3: TGTGCCAGAAGCTTTTTCGACCGACCTAGCTCTGGAAACACCATATATTTT.

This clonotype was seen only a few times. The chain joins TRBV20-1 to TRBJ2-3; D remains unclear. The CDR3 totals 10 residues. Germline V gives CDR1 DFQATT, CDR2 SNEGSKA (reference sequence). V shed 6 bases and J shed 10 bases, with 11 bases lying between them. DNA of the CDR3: TGCAGTGCCGCCCTGGCAGCGCAGTATTTT. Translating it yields CSAALAAQYF.

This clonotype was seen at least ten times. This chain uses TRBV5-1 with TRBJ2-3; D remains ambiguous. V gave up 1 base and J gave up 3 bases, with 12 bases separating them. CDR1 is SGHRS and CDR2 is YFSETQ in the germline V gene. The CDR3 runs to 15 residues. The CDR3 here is CASSLIMGSTDTQYF. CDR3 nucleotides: TGCGCCAGCAGCTTGATTATGGGATCAACAGATACGCAGTATTTT.

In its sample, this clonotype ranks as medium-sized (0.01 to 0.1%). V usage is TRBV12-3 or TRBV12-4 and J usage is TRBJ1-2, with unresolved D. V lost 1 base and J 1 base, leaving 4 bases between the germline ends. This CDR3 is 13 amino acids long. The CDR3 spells CASSLVINYGYTF. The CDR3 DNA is TGTGCCAGCAGTTTAGTTATTAACTATGGCTACACCTTC.

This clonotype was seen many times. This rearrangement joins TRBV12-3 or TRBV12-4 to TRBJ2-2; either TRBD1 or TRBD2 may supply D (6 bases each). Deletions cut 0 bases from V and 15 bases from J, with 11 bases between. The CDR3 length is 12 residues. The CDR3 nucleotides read TGTGCCAGCAGTTTAGCGCGAGGGGGGTTGTTTTTT. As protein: CASSLARGGLFF.

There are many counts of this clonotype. For the CDR3, the DNA is TGTGCCAGCAGTGGAGGGGTGCCACAAGAGACCCAGTACTTC. The encoded protein is CASSGGVPQETQYF. The chain links TRBV6-6 to TRBJ2-5, with a tentative D call TRBD2 (6 bases). The CDR3 totals 14 residues. Germline loops: CDR1 MNHNY, CDR2 SVGAGI (reference sequence). The V and J ends lost 5 bases and 2 bases respectively, with 12 bases between them.

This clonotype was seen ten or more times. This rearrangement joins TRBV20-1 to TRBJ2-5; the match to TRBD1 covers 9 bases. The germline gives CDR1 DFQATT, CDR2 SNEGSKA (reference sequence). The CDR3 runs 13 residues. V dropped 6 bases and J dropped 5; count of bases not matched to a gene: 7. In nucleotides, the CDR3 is TGCAGTGCGTACCGGGACAGGGTGGAGACCCAGTACTTC. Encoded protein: CSAYRDRVETQYF.

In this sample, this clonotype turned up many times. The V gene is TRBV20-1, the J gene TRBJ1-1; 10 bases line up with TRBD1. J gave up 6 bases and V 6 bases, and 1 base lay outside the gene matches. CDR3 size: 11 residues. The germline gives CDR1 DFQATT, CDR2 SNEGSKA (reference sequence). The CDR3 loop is CSAGTGAEAFF. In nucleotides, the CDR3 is TGCAGTGCCGGGACAGGGGCTGAAGCTTTCTTT.

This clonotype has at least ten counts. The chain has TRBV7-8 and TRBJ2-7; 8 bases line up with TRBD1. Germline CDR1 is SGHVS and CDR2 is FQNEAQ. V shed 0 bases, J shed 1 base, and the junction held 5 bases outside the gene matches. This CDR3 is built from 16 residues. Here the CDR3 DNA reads TGTGCCAGCAGCTTAGCGCGCAGGGGGCGATCCTACGAGCAGTACTTC. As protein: CASSLARRGRSYEQYF.

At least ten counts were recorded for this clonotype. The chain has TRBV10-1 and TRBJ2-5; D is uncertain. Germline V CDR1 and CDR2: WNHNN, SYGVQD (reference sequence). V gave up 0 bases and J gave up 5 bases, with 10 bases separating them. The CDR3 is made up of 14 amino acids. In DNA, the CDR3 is TGCGCCAGCAGTGAGTCCGGGTTGGGTGAGACCCAGTACTTC. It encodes CASSESGLGETQYF.

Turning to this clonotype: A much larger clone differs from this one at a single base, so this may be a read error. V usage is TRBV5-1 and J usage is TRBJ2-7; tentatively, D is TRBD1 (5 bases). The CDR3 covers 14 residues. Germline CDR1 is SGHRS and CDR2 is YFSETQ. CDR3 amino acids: CTSSPDGGQGEQYF. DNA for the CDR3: TGCACCAGCAGCCCCGACGGTGGTCAGGGCGAGCAGTACTTC.

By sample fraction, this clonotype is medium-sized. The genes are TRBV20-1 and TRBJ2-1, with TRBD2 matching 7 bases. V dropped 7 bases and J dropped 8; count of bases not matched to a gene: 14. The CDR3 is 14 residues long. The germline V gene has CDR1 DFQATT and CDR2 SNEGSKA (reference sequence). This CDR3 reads CSGGLSGAGDEQFF. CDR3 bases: TGCAGTGGGGGCCTAAGCGGGGCCGGCGATGAGCAGTTCTTC.

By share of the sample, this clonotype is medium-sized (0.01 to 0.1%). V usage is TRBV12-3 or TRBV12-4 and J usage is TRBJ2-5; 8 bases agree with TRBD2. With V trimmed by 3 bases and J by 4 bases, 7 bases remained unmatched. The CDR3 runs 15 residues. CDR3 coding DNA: TGTGCCAGCAGTTTCGGTGATGCGGGGGGAGAGACCCAGTACTTC. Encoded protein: CASSFGDAGGETQYF.

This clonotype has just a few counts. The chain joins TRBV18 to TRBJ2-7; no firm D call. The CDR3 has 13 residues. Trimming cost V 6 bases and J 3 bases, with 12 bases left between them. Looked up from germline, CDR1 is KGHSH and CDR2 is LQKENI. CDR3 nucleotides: TGTGCCAGCTCGCCTGAAGGGATCTACGAGCAGTACTTC. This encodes CASSPEGIYEQYF.

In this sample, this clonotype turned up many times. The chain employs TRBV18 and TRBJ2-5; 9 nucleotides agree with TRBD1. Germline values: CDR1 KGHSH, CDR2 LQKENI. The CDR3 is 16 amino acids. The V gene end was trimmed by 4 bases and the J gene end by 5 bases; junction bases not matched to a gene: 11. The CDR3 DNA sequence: TGTGCCAGCTCACAAACGCAACAGGGGGCTCAGGAGACCCAGTACTTC. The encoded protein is CASSQTQQGAQETQYF.

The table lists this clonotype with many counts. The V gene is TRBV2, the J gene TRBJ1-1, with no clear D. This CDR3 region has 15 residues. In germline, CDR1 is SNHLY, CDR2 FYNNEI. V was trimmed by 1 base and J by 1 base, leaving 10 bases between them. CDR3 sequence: CASSEGYRGNTEAFF. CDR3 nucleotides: TGTGCCAGCAGTGAAGGTTACCGGGGGAACACTGAAGCTTTCTTT.

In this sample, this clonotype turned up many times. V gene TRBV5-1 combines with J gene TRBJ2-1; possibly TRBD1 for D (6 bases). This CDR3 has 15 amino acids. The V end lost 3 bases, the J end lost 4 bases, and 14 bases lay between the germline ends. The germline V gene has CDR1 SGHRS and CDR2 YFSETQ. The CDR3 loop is CASSWSGQGYNEQFF. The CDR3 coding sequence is TGCGCCAGCAGCTGGTCTGGGCAGGGGTACAATGAGCAGTTCTTC.

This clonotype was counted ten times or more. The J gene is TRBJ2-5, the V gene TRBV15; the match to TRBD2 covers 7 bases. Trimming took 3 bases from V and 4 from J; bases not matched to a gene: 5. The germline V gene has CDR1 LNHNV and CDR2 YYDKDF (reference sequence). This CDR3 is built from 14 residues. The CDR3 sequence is CATSSQGRGETQYF. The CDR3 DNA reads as TGTGCCACCAGCAGTCAAGGGAGGGGAGAGACCCAGTACTTC.

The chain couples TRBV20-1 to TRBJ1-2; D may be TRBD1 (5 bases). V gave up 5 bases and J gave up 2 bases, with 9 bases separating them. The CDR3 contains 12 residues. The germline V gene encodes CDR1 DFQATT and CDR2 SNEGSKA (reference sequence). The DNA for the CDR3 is TGCAGTGCTCAGGACACGAACTATGGCTACACCTTC. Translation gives CSAQDTNYGYTF.

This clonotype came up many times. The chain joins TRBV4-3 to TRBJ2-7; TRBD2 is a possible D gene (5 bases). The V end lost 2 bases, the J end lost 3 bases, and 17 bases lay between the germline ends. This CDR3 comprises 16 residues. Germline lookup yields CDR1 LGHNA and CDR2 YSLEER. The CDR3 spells CASSQTPGKPGYEQYF. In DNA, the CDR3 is TGCGCCAGCAGCCAAACCCCGGGAAAACCGGGCTACGAGCAGTACTTC.

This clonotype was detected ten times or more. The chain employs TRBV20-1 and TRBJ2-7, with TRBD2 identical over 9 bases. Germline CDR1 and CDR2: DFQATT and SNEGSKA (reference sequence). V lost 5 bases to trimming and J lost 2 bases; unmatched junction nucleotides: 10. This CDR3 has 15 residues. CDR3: CSAQRGSGGPYEQYF. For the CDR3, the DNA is TGCAGTGCTCAGAGGGGTAGCGGGGGCCCCTACGAGCAGTACTTC.

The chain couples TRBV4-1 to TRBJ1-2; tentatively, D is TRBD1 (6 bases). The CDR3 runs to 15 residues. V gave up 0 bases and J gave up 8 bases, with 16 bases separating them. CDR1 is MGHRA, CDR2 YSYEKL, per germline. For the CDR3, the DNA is TGCGCCAGCAGCCAAGAGGTGGGGGCTTTAGGGGGCTACACCTTC. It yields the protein CASSQEVGALGGYTF.

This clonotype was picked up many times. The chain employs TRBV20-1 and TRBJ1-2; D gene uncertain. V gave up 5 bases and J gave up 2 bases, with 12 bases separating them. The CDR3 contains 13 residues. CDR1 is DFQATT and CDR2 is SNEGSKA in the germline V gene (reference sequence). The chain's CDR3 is CSAFDGGNYGYTF. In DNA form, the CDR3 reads TGCAGTGCTTTTGATGGTGGAAACTATGGCTACACCTTC.

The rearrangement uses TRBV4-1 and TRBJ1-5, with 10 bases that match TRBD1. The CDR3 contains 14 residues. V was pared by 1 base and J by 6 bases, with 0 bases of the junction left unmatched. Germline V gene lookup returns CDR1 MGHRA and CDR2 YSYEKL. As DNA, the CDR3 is TGCGCCAGCAGCCAAGGGACAGGGGGTCAGCCCCAGCATTTT. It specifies CASSQGTGGQPQHF.

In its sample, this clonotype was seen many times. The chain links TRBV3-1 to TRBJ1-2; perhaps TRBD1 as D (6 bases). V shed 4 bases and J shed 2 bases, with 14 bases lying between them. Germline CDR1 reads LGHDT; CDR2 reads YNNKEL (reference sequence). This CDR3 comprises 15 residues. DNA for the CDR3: TGTGCCAGCAGCCGAACAGGGAGGGGAAACTATGGCTACACCTTC. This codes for CASSRTGRGNYGYTF.

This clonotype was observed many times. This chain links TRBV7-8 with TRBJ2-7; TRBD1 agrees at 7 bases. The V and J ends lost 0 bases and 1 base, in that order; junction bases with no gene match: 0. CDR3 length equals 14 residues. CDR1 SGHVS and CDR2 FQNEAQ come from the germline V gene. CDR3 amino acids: CASSLADRSYEQYF. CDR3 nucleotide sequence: TGTGCCAGCAGCTTAGCGGACAGGTCCTACGAGCAGTACTTC.

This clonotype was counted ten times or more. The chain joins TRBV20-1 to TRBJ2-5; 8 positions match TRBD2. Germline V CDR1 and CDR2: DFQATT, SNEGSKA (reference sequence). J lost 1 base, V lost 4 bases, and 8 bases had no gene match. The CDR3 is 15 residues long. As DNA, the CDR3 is TGCAGTGCTAAAACCATAGCGGGGAGCCAAGAGACCCAGTACTTC. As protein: CSAKTIAGSQETQYF.